A single sample is the source of the 3 T cell receptor beta chains below, sequenced in a study of long-term antiretroviral therapy in people with HIV. At the survey level, the v3.0 immunoSEQ assay was run. Produced via immunoSEQ multiplex PCR; TCRdb's table is partial and in-frame only. The sample includes 25,000 to 35,000 clones, 87% of them seen just once. Source: unsorted PBMCs, taken 2 years after starting antiretroviral therapy. Receptors were obtained from a man in his fifties or sixties with HIV.

The chain links TRBV23-1 to TRBJ1-2; 7 nucleotides line up with TRBD1. TRBV23-1 has ORF status, its function being uncertain. This CDR3 region has 14 residues. V lost 7 bases and J lost 3; bases outside the gene matches: 8. The chain's CDR3 is CASKSGGPDYGYTF. As DNA, the CDR3 is TGCGCCAGCAAGTCAGGGGGACCCGACTATGGCTACACCTTC.

The rearrangement uses TRBV2 and TRBJ2-5; 9 nucleotides match TRBD1. Germline CDR1 and CDR2: SNHLY and FYNNEI. J was trimmed by 5 bases and V by 6 bases; bases with no gene match: 4. The CDR3 runs 13 residues. The CDR3 DNA reads TGTGCCAGCAGCCGGGACAGGGAGGAGACCCAGTACTTC. It translates to CASSRDREETQYF.

The V call is TRBV21-1, the J call TRBJ2-5; TRBD2 is the table's D call and was not checked against the DNA. TRBV21-1 is designated a pseudogene. This CDR3 region has 14 residues. The chain's CDR3 is CASPLAGVQETQYF. The CDR3 region has the DNA TGTGCCAGCCCACTAGCGGGTGTACAAGAGACCCAGTACTTC.